This TCR beta chain appears in the sequencing data of a study of kidney transplant recipient with SARS-CoV-2 infection. The CDR3 spans 15 residues. From germline, CDR1 is MNHEY and CDR2 SVGAGI. V lost 7 bases and J 6 bases, leaving 19 bases between the germline ends. TCRdb re-analysed the reads in MiXCR, keeping a single row per CDR3 protein. Counted here are 200,000 to 300,000 distinct CDR3 sequences, 29% occurring once; the ten biggest clones make up roughly 7%. Note on this clonotype: This may be a read error: a much more frequent sequence differs by one nucleotide.

The sample here was a blood sample, taken at baseline and on day 111 from a kidney transplant recipient. The receptor's source is a male patient younger than 45 who had COVID-19 and was a kidney transplant recipient. T cells may partly derive from the graft donor. The chain is built from TRBV6-5 and TRBJ1-5, with D hard to call. CDR3 amino acids: CASKEPAAGSQPQHF. CDR3 DNA: TGTGCCAGCAAGGAACCGGCCGCGGGAAGTCAGCCCCAGCATTTT.